This TCR beta chain came from a study of T cell repertoires in cytomegalovirus infection. Study details: Carrying CMV and the relevant HLA type showed in public TCR beta signatures. Study-level findings and limits: Totalled public TCR beta family frequency picked out people who carried CMV plus the relevant HLA. HLA-C-restricted CMV clonotypes gave the most frequent clonotype in two of eight donors.

TCRdb reprocessed the reads with MiXCR, giving one entry per CDR3 protein. The sample holds 680,000 or so distinct CDR3 sequences; 35% are singletons and the top ten take 2.5% to 3%. This clonotype was seen a few times. Its antigen is as yet unknown. V was clipped by 5 bases and J by 6 bases, with 11 bases between them. The CDR3 sequence is 12 residues long. Per germline, CDR1 ENHRY and CDR2 SYGVKD. The chain is built from TRBV10-3 and TRBJ2-7, with D tentatively TRBD1 (6 bases). The sequencing input was PBMCs. The receptor was derived from a human donor in good health (CMV status not recorded). Some clones in this sample may be carry-over from other donors' samples. CDR3 residues: CAISPTGTEQYF. The CDR3 DNA reads TGTGCCATCAGTCCCACAGGGACCGAGCAGTACTTC.